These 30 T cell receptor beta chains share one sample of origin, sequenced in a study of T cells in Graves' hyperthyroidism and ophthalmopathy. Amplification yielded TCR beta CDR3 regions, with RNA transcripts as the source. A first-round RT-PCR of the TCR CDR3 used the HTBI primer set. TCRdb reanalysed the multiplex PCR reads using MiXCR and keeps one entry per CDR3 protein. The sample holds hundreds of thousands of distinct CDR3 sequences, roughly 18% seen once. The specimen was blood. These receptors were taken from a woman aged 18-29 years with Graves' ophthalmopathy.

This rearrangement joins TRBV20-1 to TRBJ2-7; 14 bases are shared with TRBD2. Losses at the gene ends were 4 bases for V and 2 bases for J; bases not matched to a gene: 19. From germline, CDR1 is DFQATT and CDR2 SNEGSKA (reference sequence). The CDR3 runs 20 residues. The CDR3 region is CSANQKPGTSGSLSTYEQYF. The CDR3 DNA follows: TGCAGTGCTAATCAAAAACCCGGGACTAGCGGGAGTTTGAGCACCTACGAGCAGTACTTC.

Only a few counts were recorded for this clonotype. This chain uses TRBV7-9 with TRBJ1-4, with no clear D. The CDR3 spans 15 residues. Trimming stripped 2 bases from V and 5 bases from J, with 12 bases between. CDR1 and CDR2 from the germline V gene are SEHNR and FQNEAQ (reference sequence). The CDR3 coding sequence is TGTGCCAGCAGCTTACCGACACGGAGAAATGAAAAACTGTTTTTT. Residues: CASSLPTRRNEKLFF.

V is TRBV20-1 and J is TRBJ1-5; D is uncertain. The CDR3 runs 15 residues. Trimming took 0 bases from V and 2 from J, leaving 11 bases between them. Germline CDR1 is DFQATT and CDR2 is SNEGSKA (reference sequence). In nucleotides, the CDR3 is TGCAGTGCTAGAGATTCGGAAAGGGGCAATCAGCCCCAGCATTTT. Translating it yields CSARDSERGNQPQHF.

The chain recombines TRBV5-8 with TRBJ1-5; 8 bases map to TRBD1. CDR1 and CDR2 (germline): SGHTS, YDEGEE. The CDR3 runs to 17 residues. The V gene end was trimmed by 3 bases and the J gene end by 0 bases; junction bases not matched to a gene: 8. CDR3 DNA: TGTGCCAGCAGCTACCCTAAAGGACAGGGTAGCAATCAGCCCCAGCATTTT. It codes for CASSYPKGQGSNQPQHF.

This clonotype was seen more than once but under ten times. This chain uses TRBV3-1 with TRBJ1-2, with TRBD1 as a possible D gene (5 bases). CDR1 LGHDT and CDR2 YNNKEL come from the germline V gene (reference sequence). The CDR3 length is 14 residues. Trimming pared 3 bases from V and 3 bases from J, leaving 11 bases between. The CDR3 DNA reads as TGTGCCAGCAGCCATATGACAGAGTACTATGGCTACACCTTC. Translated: CASSHMTEYYGYTF.

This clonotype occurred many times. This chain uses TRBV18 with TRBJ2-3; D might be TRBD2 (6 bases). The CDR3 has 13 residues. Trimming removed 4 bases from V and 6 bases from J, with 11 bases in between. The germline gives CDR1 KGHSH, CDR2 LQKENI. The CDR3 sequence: CASSRGVDDTQYF. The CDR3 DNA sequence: TGTGCCAGCTCACGGGGGGTTGACGATACGCAGTATTTT. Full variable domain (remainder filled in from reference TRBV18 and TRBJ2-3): NAGVMQNPRHLVRRRGQEARLRCSPMKGHSHVYWYRQLPEEGLKFMVYLQKENIIDESGMPKERFSAEFPKEGPSILRIQQVVRGDSAAYFCASSRGVDDTQYFGPGTRLTVL.

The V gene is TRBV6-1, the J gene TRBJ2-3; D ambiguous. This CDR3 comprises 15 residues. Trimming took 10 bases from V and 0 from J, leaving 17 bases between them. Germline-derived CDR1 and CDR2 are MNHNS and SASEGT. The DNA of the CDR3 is TGTGCCATCAAGTGTCTATTTACTAGCACAGATACGCAGTATTTT. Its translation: CAIKCLFTSTDTQYF.

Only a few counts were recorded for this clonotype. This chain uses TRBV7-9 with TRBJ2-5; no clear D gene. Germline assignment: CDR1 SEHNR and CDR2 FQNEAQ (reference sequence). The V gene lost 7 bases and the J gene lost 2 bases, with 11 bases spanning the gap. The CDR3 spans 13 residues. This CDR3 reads CASTWVEQETQYF. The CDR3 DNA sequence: TGTGCCAGCACCTGGGTTGAGCAAGAGACCCAGTACTTC.

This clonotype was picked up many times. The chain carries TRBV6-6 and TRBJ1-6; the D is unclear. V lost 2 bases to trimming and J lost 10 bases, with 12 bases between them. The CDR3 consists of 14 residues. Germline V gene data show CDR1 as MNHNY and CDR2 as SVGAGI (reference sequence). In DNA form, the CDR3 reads TGTGCCAGCAGTTACCTCAATGAGGACTCACCCCTCCACTTT. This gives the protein CASSYLNEDSPLHF.

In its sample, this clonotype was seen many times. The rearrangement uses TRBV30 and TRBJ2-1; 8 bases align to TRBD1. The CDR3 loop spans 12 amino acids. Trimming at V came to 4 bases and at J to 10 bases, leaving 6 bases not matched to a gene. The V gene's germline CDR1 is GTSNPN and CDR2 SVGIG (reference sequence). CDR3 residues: CAWNTDRAEQFF. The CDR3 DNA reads TGTGCCTGGAATACGGACAGGGCGGAGCAGTTCTTC.

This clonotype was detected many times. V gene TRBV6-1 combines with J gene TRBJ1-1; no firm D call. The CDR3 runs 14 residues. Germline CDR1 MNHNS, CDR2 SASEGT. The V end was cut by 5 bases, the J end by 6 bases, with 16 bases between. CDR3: CASSYQNIGSEAFF. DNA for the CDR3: TGTGCCAGCAGTTACCAAAACATCGGATCTGAAGCTTTCTTT.

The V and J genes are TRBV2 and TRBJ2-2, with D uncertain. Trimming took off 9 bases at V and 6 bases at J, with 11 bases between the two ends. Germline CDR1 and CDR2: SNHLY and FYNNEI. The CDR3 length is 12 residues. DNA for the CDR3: TGTGCCAGTGATATTGGGTCCGGGGAGCTGTTTTTT. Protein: CASDIGSGELFF.

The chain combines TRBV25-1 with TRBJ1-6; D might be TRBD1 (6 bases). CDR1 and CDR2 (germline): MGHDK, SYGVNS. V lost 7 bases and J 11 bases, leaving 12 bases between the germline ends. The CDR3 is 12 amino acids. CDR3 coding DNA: TGTGCCAGCAACTACAGGGAGACACCCCTCCACTTT. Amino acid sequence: CASNYRETPLHF.

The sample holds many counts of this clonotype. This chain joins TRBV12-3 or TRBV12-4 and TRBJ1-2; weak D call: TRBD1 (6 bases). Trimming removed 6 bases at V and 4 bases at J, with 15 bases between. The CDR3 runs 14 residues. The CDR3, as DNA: TGTGCCAGCAGACTAAACAGGGCCATCTATGGCTACACCTTC. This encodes CASRLNRAIYGYTF.

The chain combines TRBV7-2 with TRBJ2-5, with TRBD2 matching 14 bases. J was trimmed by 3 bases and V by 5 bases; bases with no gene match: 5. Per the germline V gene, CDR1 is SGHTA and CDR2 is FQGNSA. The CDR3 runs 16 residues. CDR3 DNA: TGTGCCAGCAGCCTAAGACTAGCGGGAGGGAAAGAGACCCAGTACTTC. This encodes CASSLRLAGGKETQYF.

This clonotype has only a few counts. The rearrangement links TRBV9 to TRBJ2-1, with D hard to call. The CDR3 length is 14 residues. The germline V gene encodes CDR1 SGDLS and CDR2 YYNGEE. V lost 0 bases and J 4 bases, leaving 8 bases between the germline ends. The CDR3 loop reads CASSVGGRYNEQFF. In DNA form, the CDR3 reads TGTGCCAGCAGCGTAGGAGGCAGGTACAATGAGCAGTTCTTC.

The CDR3 region has the DNA TGTGCCAGCACTGAGGCAGCCGGAAACACCATATATTTT. It yields the protein CASTEAAGNTIYF. The chain couples TRBV12-3 or TRBV12-4 to TRBJ1-3; D call uncertain. Deletions cut 7 bases from V and 4 bases from J, with 11 bases between. The CDR3 extends over 13 amino acids.

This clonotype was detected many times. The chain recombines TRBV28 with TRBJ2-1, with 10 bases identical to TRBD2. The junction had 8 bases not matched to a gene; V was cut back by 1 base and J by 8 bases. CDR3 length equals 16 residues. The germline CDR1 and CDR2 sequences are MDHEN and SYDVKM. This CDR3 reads CASSLLASGSSDEQFF. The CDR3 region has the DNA TGTGCCAGCAGTTTATTGGCTAGCGGGAGTAGCGATGAGCAGTTCTTC.

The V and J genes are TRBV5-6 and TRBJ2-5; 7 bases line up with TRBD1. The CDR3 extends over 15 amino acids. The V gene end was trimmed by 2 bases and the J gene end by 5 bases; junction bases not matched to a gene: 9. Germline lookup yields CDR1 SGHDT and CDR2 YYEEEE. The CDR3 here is CASSFRQGAMETQYF. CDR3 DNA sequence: TGTGCCAGCAGCTTTAGACAGGGAGCGATGGAGACCCAGTACTTC.

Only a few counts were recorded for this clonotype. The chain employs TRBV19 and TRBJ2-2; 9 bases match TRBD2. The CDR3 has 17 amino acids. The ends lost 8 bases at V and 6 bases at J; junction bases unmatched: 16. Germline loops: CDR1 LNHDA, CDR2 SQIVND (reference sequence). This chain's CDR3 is CASGRNPYSGSPGELFF. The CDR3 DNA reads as TGTGCCAGTGGACGCAACCCGTATAGCGGGAGCCCCGGGGAGCTGTTTTTT. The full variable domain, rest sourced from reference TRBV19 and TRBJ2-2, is DGGITQSPKYLFRKEGQNVTLSCEQNLNHDAMYWYRQDPGQGLRLIYYSQIVNDFQKGDIAEGYSVSREKKESFPLTVTSAQKNPTAFYLCASGRNPYSGSPGELFFGEGSRLTVL.

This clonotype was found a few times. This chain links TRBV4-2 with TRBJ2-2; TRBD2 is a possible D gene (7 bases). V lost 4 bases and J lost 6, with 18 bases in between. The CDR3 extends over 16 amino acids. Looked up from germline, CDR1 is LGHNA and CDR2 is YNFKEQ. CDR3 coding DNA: TGTGCCAGCAGCCGAGGGAGGGGGAGTGTTCCCGGGGAGCTGTTTTTT. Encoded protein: CASSRGRGSVPGELFF.

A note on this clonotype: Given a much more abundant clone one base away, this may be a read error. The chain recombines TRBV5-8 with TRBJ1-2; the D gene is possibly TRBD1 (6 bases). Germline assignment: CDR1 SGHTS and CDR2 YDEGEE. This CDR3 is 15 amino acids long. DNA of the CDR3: TGTGCCAGCAGCCCAAGCGGGGGGCCGTTCTATGGCTGCACCTTC. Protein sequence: CASSPSGGPFYGCTF.

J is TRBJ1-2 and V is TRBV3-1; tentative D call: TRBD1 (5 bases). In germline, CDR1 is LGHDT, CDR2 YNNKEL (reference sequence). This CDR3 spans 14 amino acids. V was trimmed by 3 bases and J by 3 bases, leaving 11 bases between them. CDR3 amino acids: CASSHWGSDYGYTF. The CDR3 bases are TGTGCCAGCAGCCATTGGGGGTCCGACTATGGCTACACCTTC.

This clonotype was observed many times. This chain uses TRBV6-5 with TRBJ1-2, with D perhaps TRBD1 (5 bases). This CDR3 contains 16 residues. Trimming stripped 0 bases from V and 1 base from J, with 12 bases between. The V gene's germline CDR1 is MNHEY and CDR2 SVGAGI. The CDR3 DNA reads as TGTGCCAGCAGTTACTCGATGGGGACCCTTAACTATGGCTACACCTTC. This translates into CASSYSMGTLNYGYTF.

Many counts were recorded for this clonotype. CDR3 sequence (DNA): TGCAGTGTTCGGTCGGGCAGGGGGCCTGAAGCTTTCTTT. Protein sequence: CSVRSGRGPEAFF. V is TRBV20-1 and J is TRBJ1-1; TRBD1 aligns across 8 bases. This CDR3 has 13 amino acids. Per germline, CDR1 DFQATT and CDR2 SNEGSKA (reference sequence). V shed 7 bases and J 6 bases; nucleotides not matched to a gene: 10.

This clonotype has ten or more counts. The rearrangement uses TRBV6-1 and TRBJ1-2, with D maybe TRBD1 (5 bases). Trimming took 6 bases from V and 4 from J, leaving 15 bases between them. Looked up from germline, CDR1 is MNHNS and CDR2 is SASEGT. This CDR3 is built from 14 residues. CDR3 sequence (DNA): TGTGCCAGCAGCGACGGGACTGCGATCTATGGCTACACCTTC. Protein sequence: CASSDGTAIYGYTF.

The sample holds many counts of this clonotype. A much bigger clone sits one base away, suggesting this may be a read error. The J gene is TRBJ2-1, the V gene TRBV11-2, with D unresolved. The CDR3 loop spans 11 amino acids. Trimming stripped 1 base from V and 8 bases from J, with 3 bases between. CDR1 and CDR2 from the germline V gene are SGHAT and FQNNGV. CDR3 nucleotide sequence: TGTGCCAGCAGCTTAGGCCATGAGCAGTTCTTC. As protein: CASSLGHEQFF.

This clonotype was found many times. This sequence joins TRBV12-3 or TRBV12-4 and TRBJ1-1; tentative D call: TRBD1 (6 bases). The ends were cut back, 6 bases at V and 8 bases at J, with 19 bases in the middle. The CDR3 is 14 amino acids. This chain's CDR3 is CASSETGLPMEAFF. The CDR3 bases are TGTGCCAGCAGCGAGACAGGCCTGCCGATGGAAGCTTTCTTT.

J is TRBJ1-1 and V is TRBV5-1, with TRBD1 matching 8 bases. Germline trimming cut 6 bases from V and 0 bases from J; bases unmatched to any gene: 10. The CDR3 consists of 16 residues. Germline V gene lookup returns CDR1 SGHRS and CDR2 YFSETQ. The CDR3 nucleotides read TGCGCCAGCAACCCGACAGGGGCGGACATGAACACTGAAGCTTTCTTT. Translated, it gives CASNPTGADMNTEAFF.

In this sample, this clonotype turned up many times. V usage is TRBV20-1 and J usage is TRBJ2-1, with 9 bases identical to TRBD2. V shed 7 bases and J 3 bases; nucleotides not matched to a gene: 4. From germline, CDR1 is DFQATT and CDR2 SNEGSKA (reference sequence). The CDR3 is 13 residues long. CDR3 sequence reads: CSVGTSNYNEQFF. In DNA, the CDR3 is TGCAGTGTAGGGACTAGCAACTACAATGAGCAGTTCTTC.